The 18 T cell receptor beta chains reported below all come from one sample, sequenced in a study of blood T cell repertoires in COVID-19. TCRdb keeps only in-frame clones here, not all; method: immunoSEQ multiplex PCR. The sample records a few hundred thousand clones, around 86% being singletons. The material sequenced was PBMCs or T cells enriched from blood (not recorded which). These receptors were obtained from a woman aged 40 to 50 with acute COVID-19.

The chain recombines TRBV24-1 with TRBJ1-5, with D maybe TRBD1 (6 bases). The CDR3 is 15 residues long. V lost 4 bases and J 3 bases, leaving 12 bases between the germline ends. CDR1 KGHDR and CDR2 SFDVKD come from the germline V gene. CDR3 sequence: CATSDGTTDNQPQHF. DNA for the CDR3: TGTGCCACCAGTGACGGGACAACGGACAATCAGCCCCAGCATTTT.

The count of this clone is one. The chain couples TRBV3-1 (or the pseudogene TRBV3-2) to TRBJ2-1; perhaps TRBD1 as D (5 bases). CDR1 and CDR2 (germline): LGHDT, YNNKEL (reference sequence). The CDR3 consists of 17 residues. Trimming left V 0 bases short and J 4 bases short, with 16 bases between. The CDR3 region has the DNA TGTGCCAGCAGCCAAGATGGTTACAGGCGGATGTACAATGAGCAGTTCTTC. It is translated as CASSQDGYRRMYNEQFF.

The chain recombines TRBV7-2 with TRBJ2-1; the match to TRBD1 covers 8 bases. Losses at the gene ends were 3 bases for V and 5 bases for J; bases not matched to a gene: 6. CDR3 size: 15 residues. Germline CDR1 reads SGHTA; CDR2 reads FQGNSA. The CDR3 sequence is CASSFSQGAHNEQFF. As DNA, the CDR3 is TGTGCCAGCAGCTTTTCTCAGGGGGCTCACAATGAGCAGTTCTTC.

This clone was counted only a few times. This rearrangement joins TRBV11-2 to TRBJ2-7; maybe TRBD2 (5 bases). Germline values: CDR1 SGHAT, CDR2 FQNNGV. The CDR3 has 13 amino acids. Trimming took off 2 bases at V and 9 bases at J, with 14 bases between the two ends. This chain's CDR3 is CASSLWVLSGQYF. CDR3 DNA: TGTGCCAGCAGCTTATGGGTGCTCAGCGGGCAGTACTTC.

As regards this clone: A junction boundary mismatches the germline segment, possibly from a read error. This chain uses TRBV4-1 with TRBJ2-6; D is perhaps TRBD1 (5 bases). The CDR3 is 15 residues long. The germline V gene has CDR1 MGHRA and CDR2 YSYEKL. CDR3 nucleotides: TGCGCCAGCAGCCAGAGAGTCTCTGGGGCCAACATCCTGACTTTC. Translated, it gives CASSQRVSGANILTF.

This clone was detected only once. The CDR3 region is CASSQESWRTGFTEAFF. As DNA, the CDR3 is TGTGCCAGCAGCCAAGAAAGTTGGAGGACAGGTTTCACTGAAGCTTTCTTT. The rearrangement uses TRBV3-1 (or the pseudogene TRBV3-2) and TRBJ1-1; 7 nucleotides agree with TRBD1. V shed 0 bases and J 4 bases; nucleotides not matched to a gene: 11. CDR1 and CDR2 from the germline V gene are LGHDT and YNNKEL (reference sequence). CDR3 length: 17 amino acids.

The V and J genes are TRBV11-2 and TRBJ2-2; 8 bases line up with TRBD1. This CDR3 spans 15 amino acids. V lost 5 bases and J lost 2; bases outside the gene matches: 4. Germline lookup yields CDR1 SGHAT and CDR2 FQNNGV. CDR3 loop: CASSTGQGNTGELFF. In DNA form, the CDR3 reads TGTGCCAGCAGCACTGGACAGGGCAACACCGGGGAGCTGTTTTTT.

The V and J genes are TRBV10-2 and TRBJ2-7; 8 positions agree with TRBD1. V dropped 6 bases and J dropped 4; count of bases not matched to a gene: 8. The CDR3 is 14 amino acids. Germline CDR1 reads WSHSY; CDR2 reads SAAADI. The CDR3 reads CASRPDRGLYEQYF. In DNA, the CDR3 is TGCGCCAGCAGGCCCGACAGGGGACTTTACGAGCAGTACTTC.

This rearrangement joins TRBV28 to TRBJ1-1, with a tentative D call TRBD1 (6 bases). V was pared by 6 bases and J by 3 bases, with 17 bases between. Germline loops: CDR1 MDHEN, CDR2 SYDVKM. This CDR3 spans 15 amino acids. CDR3 DNA: TGTGCCAGCAGCCCCCGCGGGGGCTGGCACACTGAAGCTTTCTTT. The encoded protein is CASSPRGGWHTEAFF. The variable domain in full, with the rest retrieved from reference TRBV28 and TRBJ1-1, is DVKVTQSSRYLVKRTGEKVFLECVQDMDHENMFWYRQDPGLGLRLIYFSYDVKMKEKGDIPEGYSVSREKKERFSLILESASTNQTSMYLCASSPRGGWHTEAFFGQGTRLTVV.

Only one count was recorded for this clone. The chain employs TRBV7-9 and TRBJ2-3, with TRBD2 matching 11 bases. Germline CDR1 SEHNR, CDR2 FQNEAQ (reference sequence). The CDR3 has 16 residues. Trimming took 1 base from V and 5 from J; bases not matched to a gene: 5. The CDR3 loop reads CASSLVVAGGLDTQYF. The CDR3 DNA reads as TGTGCCAGCAGCTTAGTGGTAGCGGGAGGGCTAGATACGCAGTATTTT. Using reference TRBV7-9 and TRBJ2-3 for the parts outside the CDR3, the full variable domain is DTGVSQNPRHKITKRGQNVTFRCDPISEHNRLYWYRQTLGQGPEFLTYFQNEAQLEKSRLLSDRFSAERPKGSFSTLEIQRTEQGDSAMYLCASSLVVAGGLDTQYFGPGTRLTVL.

J is TRBJ2-1 and V is TRBV30, with D possibly TRBD2 on 5 matching bases. CDR3 size: 13 residues. V lost 2 bases and J lost 10, with 15 bases in between. Germline values: CDR1 GTSNPN, CDR2 SVGIG (reference sequence). For the CDR3, the DNA is TGTGCCTGGAGTCTCTTGTCCGGGAAGGAGCAGTTCTTC. This codes for CAWSLLSGKEQFF.

A word on this clone: Other DNA sequences in the same sample also yield this CDR3. The chain has TRBV27 and TRBJ1-5; maybe TRBD1 (6 bases). The CDR3 is 14 amino acids. CDR1 and CDR2 (germline): MNHEY, SMNVEV (reference sequence). With 0 bases removed from V and 4 bases from J, the gap between germline ends came to 7 bases. CDR3 DNA: TGTGCCAGCAGTTTATCAGGGGGTAATCAGCCCCAGCATTTT. Translation: CASSLSGGNQPQHF.

The chain carries TRBV19 and TRBJ2-1, with 9 bases identical to TRBD2. This CDR3 is built from 14 residues. The germline gives CDR1 LNHDA, CDR2 SQIVND (reference sequence). Losses at the gene ends were 2 bases for V and 7 bases for J; bases not matched to a gene: 3. CDR3 in amino acids: CASSIRREGNEQFF. The CDR3 DNA reads as TGTGCCAGTAGTATACGGCGGGAGGGGAATGAGCAGTTCTTC.

This chain connects TRBV9 to TRBJ2-7, with D possibly matching TRBD2 (6 bases). Germline assignment: CDR1 SGDLS and CDR2 YYNGEE. V was clipped by 3 bases and J by 1 base, with 14 bases between them. This CDR3 region has 15 residues. The CDR3 nucleotides are TGTGCCAGCAGCGAACACACCGGGGGATCCTACGAGCAGTACTTC. Translating it yields CASSEHTGGSYEQYF. The whole variable domain, remainder taken from reference TRBV9 and TRBJ2-7, is DSGVTQTPKHLITATGQRVTLRCSPRSGDLSVYWYQQSLDQGLQFLIQYYNGEERAKGNILERFSAQQFPDLHSELNLSSLELGDSALYFCASSEHTGGSYEQYFGPGTRLTVT.

The V gene is TRBV28, the J gene TRBJ2-4; the D gene is possibly TRBD1 (5 bases). The CDR3 spans 13 residues. V lost 7 bases and J 6 bases, leaving 13 bases between the germline ends. Germline V gives CDR1 MDHEN, CDR2 SYDVKM. CDR3 amino acids: CASNKGLGNIQYF. The CDR3 coding sequence is TGTGCCAGCAATAAGGGGTTGGGAAACATTCAGTACTTC.

This chain joins TRBV24-1 and TRBJ2-1, with no clear D. This CDR3 contains 13 residues. Between the trimmed V and J ends, which lost 4 bases and 9 bases, there was a span of 12 bases. In germline, CDR1 is KGHDR, CDR2 SFDVKD. The CDR3 nucleotides are TGTGCCACCAGTGACCGACAAACTCGTGAGCAGTTCTTC. This gives the protein CATSDRQTREQFF.

V usage is TRBV10-2 and J usage is TRBJ1-1, with D unresolved. The germline V and J ends were trimmed by 6 bases and 1 base, with 15 bases remaining between them. The CDR3 is 15 residues long. Looked up from germline, CDR1 is WSHSY and CDR2 is SAAADI. The CDR3: CASRREDGSNTEAFF. CDR3 sequence (DNA): TGCGCCAGCAGGCGGGAGGACGGATCGAACACTGAAGCTTTCTTT.

The chain uses TRBV7-3 and TRBJ2-5, with D perhaps matching TRBD2 (5 bases). Germline V gene sequence: CDR1 SGHTA, CDR2 FQGTGA. The length of the CDR3 is 17 residues. With 2 bases removed from V and 4 bases from J, the gap between germline ends came to 20 bases. DNA of the CDR3: TGTGCCAGCAGCTTAGCGGCTAGCCGACCACCCCTAGAGACCCAGTACTTC. This gives the protein CASSLAASRPPLETQYF.